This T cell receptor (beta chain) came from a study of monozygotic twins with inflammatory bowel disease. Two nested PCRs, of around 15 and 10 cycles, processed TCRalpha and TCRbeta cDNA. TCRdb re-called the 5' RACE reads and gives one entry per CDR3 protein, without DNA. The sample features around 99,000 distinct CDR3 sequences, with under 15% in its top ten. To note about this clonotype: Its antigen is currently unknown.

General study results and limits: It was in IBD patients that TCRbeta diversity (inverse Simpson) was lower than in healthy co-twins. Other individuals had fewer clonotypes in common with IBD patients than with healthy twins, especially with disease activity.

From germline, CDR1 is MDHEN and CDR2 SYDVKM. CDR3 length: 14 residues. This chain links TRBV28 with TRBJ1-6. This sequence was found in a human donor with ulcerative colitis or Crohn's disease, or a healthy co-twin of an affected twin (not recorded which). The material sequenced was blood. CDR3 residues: CASSTGLLNSPLHF. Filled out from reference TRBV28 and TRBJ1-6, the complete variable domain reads DVKVTQSSRYLVKRTGEKVFLECVQDMDHENMFWYRQDPGLGLRLIYFSYDVKMKEKGDIPEGYSVSREKKERFSLILESASTNQTSMYLCASSTGLLNSPLHFGNGTRLTVT.